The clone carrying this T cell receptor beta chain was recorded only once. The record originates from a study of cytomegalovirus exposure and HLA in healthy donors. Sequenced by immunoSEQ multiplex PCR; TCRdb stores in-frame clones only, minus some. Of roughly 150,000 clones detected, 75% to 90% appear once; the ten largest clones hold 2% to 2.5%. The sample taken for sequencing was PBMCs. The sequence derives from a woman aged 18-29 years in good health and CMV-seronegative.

The CDR3 is CASSEEMGNQPQHF. CDR3 nucleotides: TGTGCCAGCAGTGAGGAGATGGGCAATCAGCCCCAGCATTTT. This rearrangement joins TRBV6-4 to TRBJ1-5; D gene ambiguous. V lost 3 bases and J lost 2, with 8 bases in between. CDR3 length: 14 residues. Germline assignment: CDR1 MRHNA and CDR2 SNTAGT.